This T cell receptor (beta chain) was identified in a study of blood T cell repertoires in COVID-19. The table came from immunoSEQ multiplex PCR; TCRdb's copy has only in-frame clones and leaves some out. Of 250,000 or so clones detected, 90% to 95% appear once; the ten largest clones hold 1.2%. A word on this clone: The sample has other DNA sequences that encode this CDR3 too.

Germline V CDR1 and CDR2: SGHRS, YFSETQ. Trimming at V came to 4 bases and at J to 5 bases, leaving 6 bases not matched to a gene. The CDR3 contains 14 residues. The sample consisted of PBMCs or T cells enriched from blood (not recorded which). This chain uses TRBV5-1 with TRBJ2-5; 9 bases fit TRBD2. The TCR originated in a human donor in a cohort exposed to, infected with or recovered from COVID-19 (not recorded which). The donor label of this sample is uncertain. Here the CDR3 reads CASSPAGGRETQYF. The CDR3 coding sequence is TGCGCCAGCAGCCCGGCGGGGGGGCGCGAGACCCAGTACTTC.